Listed below are T cell receptor beta chains from one sample, sequenced in a study of T cell repertoires in cytomegalovirus infection. Antigen specificity for these receptors is unknown. TCRdb reanalysed the reads using MiXCR and keeps one entry per CDR3 protein. The repertoire includes 750,000 to 900,000 distinct CDR3 sequences, 25% to 30% of them detected once, and around 13% sits in the top ten. This sample comprised cultured CD8+ T cells from PBMCs, obtained from culture after CMV antigen stimulation. The origin of the receptors is a human donor in good health (CMV status not recorded). Some clones in this sample may be carry-over from other donors' samples. Each CDR3 is given with its conserved first and last residue. D genes are given only for firm matches. Only part of the rows carry a size: once, few, many, or a class if the clone is expanded.

J gene: TRBJ1-6; clone size: few; D gene: NA; V gene: TRBV7-2; CDR3 DNA: TGTGCCAGCAGCTTACGGACAGAGATTTCAAATTCACCCCTCCACTTT; CDR3 protein: CASSLRTEISNSPLHF
J gene: TRBJ1-2; clone size: few; D gene: NA; V gene: TRBV4-1; CDR3 DNA: TGCGCCAGCAGCCCGAATGAGGGGGATAGAAGCTACACCTTC; CDR3 protein: CASSPNEGDRSYTF
J gene: TRBJ1-1; clone size: NA; D gene: TRBD1; V gene: TRBV10-2; CDR3 DNA: TGCGCCAGCAGGTCCCCGGGGACAGTGAACACTGAAGCTTTCTTT; CDR3 protein: CASRSPGTVNTEAFF
J gene: TRBJ1-2; clone size: NA; D gene: TRBD1; V gene: TRBV7-4; CDR3 DNA: TGTGCCAGCAGCCTATCCGGGACAGGGGATGGCTATGGCTACACCTTC; CDR3 protein: CASSLSGTGDGYGYTF
J gene: TRBJ2-7; clone size: NA; D gene: NA; V gene: TRBV28; CDR3 DNA: TGTGCCAGCAGTTGGCCGTTCGAGCATCTGAGCTCCTACGAGCAGTACTTC; CDR3 protein: CASSWPFEHLSSYEQYF
J gene: TRBJ2-5; clone size: NA; D gene: NA; V gene: TRBV9; CDR3 DNA: TGTGCCAGCAGCGTAGGTGGGGGGCAGGGGGAGACCCAGTACTTC; CDR3 protein: CASSVGGGQGETQYF
J gene: TRBJ1-5; clone size: NA; D gene: TRBD1; V gene: TRBV5-8; CDR3 DNA: TGTGCCAGCAGCCTGGGGAGAACAGGGGCTGATCAGCCCCAGCATTTT; CDR3 protein: CASSLGRTGADQPQHF
J gene: TRBJ1-6; clone size: few; D gene: TRBD1; V gene: TRBV6-2/TRBV6-3; CDR3 DNA: TGTGCCAGCAGTGCGGGACAGAAGAGCTCCTATAATTCACCCCTCCACTTT; CDR3 protein: CASSAGQKSSYNSPLHF
J gene: TRBJ1-2; clone size: NA; D gene: NA; V gene: TRBV6-5; CDR3 DNA: TGTGCCAGCAGTTTTTCAGGGTTGGACTATGGCTACACCTTC; CDR3 protein: CASSFSGLDYGYTF
J gene: TRBJ2-2; clone size: few; D gene: NA; V gene: TRBV5-6; CDR3 DNA: TGTGCCAGCAGCCCAGGATACGGGTACACCGGGGAGCTGTTTTTT; CDR3 protein: CASSPGYGYTGELFF
J gene: TRBJ2-1; clone size: few; D gene: NA; V gene: TRBV12-3/TRBV12-4; CDR3 DNA: TGTGCCAGCAGTTTCCAACCCTCCGAGCAGTTCTTC; CDR3 protein: CASSFQPSEQFF
J gene: TRBJ2-7; clone size: few; D gene: TRBD1; V gene: TRBV19; CDR3 DNA: TGTGCCAGTAGTCCTTCCGGGACAGGCTACTACGAGCAGTACTTC; CDR3 protein: CASSPSGTGYYEQYF
J gene: TRBJ1-2; clone size: NA; D gene: TRBD1; V gene: TRBV9; CDR3 DNA: TGTGCCAGCAGCGAGAGAGACAGGGAGTCGTCGTCTGGCTACACCTTC; CDR3 protein: CASSERDRESSSGYTF
J gene: TRBJ2-3; clone size: NA; D gene: TRBD2; V gene: TRBV6-6; CDR3 DNA: TGTGCCAGCAGTTGGGGGAGCGGGGGGACCGGAGGGACAGATACGCAGTATTTT; CDR3 protein: CASSWGSGGTGGTDTQYF
J gene: TRBJ1-1; clone size: many; D gene: NA; V gene: TRBV7-6; CDR3 DNA: TGTGCCAGCAGCTTAGGGGGCATTTATACTGAAGCTTTCTTT; CDR3 protein: CASSLGGIYTEAFF
J gene: TRBJ2-7; clone size: NA; D gene: TRBD1; V gene: TRBV7-9; CDR3 DNA: TGTGCCGGAACTAGGACAGGGACCTACGAGCAGTACTTC; CDR3 protein: CAGTRTGTYEQYF
J gene: TRBJ1-4; clone size: NA; D gene: NA; V gene: TRBV27; CDR3 DNA: TGTGCCAGCAGTCCACCCCCGGGTAGCCTTAATGAAAAACTGTTTTTT; CDR3 protein: CASSPPPGSLNEKLFF
J gene: TRBJ2-3; clone size: NA; D gene: TRBD2; V gene: TRBV20-1; CDR3 DNA: TGCAGTGCTAGAGTCACTAGCGGGGGGTTCACAGATACGCAGTATTTC; CDR3 protein: CSARVTSGGFTDTQYF
J gene: TRBJ2-4; clone size: few; D gene: NA; V gene: TRBV6-6; CDR3 DNA: TGTGCCAGCAGAGACCTGGGTTCCAAAAACATTCAGTACTTC; CDR3 protein: CASRDLGSKNIQYF
J gene: TRBJ1-5; clone size: NA; D gene: TRBD1; V gene: TRBV19; CDR3 DNA: TGTGCCGCGTCAGGGGGCAATAGCAATCAGCCCCAGCATTTT; CDR3 protein: CAASGGNSNQPQHF
J gene: TRBJ2-3; clone size: NA; D gene: NA; V gene: TRBV6-5; CDR3 DNA: TGTGCCAGCAGCTTCGACGGGGTTGGCACAGATACGCAGTATTTT; CDR3 protein: CASSFDGVGTDTQYF
J gene: TRBJ1-2; clone size: NA; D gene: NA; V gene: TRBV6-5; CDR3 DNA: TGTGCATCAGAAAAGTGGGCAGGAGCTAACTATGGCTACACCTTC; CDR3 protein: CASEKWAGANYGYTF
J gene: TRBJ2-1; clone size: NA; D gene: NA; V gene: TRBV27; CDR3 DNA: TGTGCCAGCAGTTTATACAGGTTCGCGGACAATGAGCAGTTCTTC; CDR3 protein: CASSLYRFADNEQFF
J gene: TRBJ2-5; clone size: many; D gene: TRBD2; V gene: TRBV28; CDR3 DNA: TGTGCCAGCAGTTCCCTAGCGGGGGGACCTCAACAAGAGACCCAGTACTTC; CDR3 protein: CASSSLAGGPQQETQYF
J gene: TRBJ1-1; clone size: NA; D gene: NA; V gene: TRBV6-5; CDR3 DNA: TGTGCCAGCAGTCTAACACAGGAGCACACTGAAGCTTTCTTT; CDR3 protein: CASSLTQEHTEAFF
J gene: TRBJ2-5; clone size: few; D gene: NA; V gene: TRBV6-1; CDR3 DNA: TGTGCCAGCAGCCCCTTCGGGGGTGCTGGGGAGACCCAGTACTTC; CDR3 protein: CASSPFGGAGETQYF
J gene: TRBJ2-1; clone size: few; D gene: NA; V gene: TRBV6-6; CDR3 DNA: TGTGCCAGCTACAGGGCCTATGAGCAGTTCTTC; CDR3 protein: CASYRAYEQFF
J gene: TRBJ2-1; clone size: NA; D gene: NA; V gene: TRBV7-9; CDR3 DNA: TGTGCCAGCACCTTAGGGACGGAGCAGTTCTTC; CDR3 protein: CASTLGTEQFF
J gene: TRBJ2-1; clone size: few; D gene: NA; V gene: TRBV11-3; CDR3 DNA: TGTGCCAGCAGCTCCGGTGAGTGGAGTGAGGGCTACAATGAGCAGTTCTTC; CDR3 protein: CASSSGEWSEGYNEQFF
J gene: TRBJ1-1; clone size: many; D gene: NA; V gene: TRBV12-3/TRBV12-4; CDR3 DNA: TGTGCCAGCAGCCCACCGGGGGTTGAAGCTTTCTTT; CDR3 protein: CASSPPGVEAFF
J gene: TRBJ1-1; clone size: NA; D gene: NA; V gene: TRBV19; CDR3 DNA: TGTGCCAGTATTGAGAACACTGAAGCTTTCTTT; CDR3 protein: CASIENTEAFF
J gene: TRBJ2-7; clone size: NA; D gene: NA; V gene: TRBV13; CDR3 DNA: TGTGCCAGCAGCTTAGGCCTCGTCGTCAGGGAGTCCTACGAGCAGTACTTC; CDR3 protein: CASSLGLVVRESYEQYF
J gene: TRBJ2-1; clone size: NA; D gene: TRBD1; V gene: TRBV28; CDR3 DNA: TGTGCCAGCAGTTTTGGGACAGGGGGATCAAATGAGCAGTTCTTC; CDR3 protein: CASSFGTGGSNEQFF
J gene: TRBJ1-4; clone size: NA; D gene: NA; V gene: TRBV6-5; CDR3 DNA: TGTGCCAGCAGTTACTCGATACAGGGCCGCGGGAGACTTAATGAAAAACTGTTTTTT; CDR3 protein: CASSYSIQGRGRLNEKLFF
J gene: TRBJ2-3; clone size: few; D gene: TRBD2; V gene: TRBV6-1; CDR3 DNA: TGTGCCAGCAGTAAACGACTAGCGGGGGGGACAGATACGCAGTATTTT; CDR3 protein: CASSKRLAGGTDTQYF
J gene: TRBJ1-6; clone size: NA; D gene: TRBD1; V gene: TRBV12-3/TRBV12-4; CDR3 DNA: TGTGCCAGTGCCGGGACAGGGGCTGGTTCACCCCTCCACTTT; CDR3 protein: CASAGTGAGSPLHF
J gene: TRBJ2-2; clone size: few; D gene: TRBD1; V gene: TRBV7-9; CDR3 DNA: TGTGCCAGCAGCAGGGACAGGGTGAACACCGGGGAGCTGTTTTTT; CDR3 protein: CASSRDRVNTGELFF
J gene: TRBJ1-3; clone size: many; D gene: TRBD1; V gene: TRBV7-6; CDR3 DNA: TGTGCCAGCAGCCAGGGACAGACCTCTGGAAACACCATATATTTT; CDR3 protein: CASSQGQTSGNTIYF
J gene: TRBJ2-7; clone size: many; D gene: NA; V gene: TRBV7-2; CDR3 DNA: TGTGCCAGCAGCTTATATCAAACCTACGAGCAGTACTTC; CDR3 protein: CASSLYQTYEQYF
J gene: TRBJ1-1; clone size: many; D gene: NA; V gene: TRBV6-1; CDR3 DNA: TGTGCCAGCAACTCGAACACTGAAGCTTTCTTT; CDR3 protein: CASNSNTEAFF
J gene: TRBJ2-1; clone size: many; D gene: TRBD2; V gene: TRBV7-8; CDR3 DNA: TGTGCCAGCAGCCTATTTAGAGCGGGGGTATACAATGAGCAGTTCTTC; CDR3 protein: CASSLFRAGVYNEQFF